Below, 19 T cell receptor beta chains from the same sample are listed, as sequenced in a study of blood T cell repertoires in COVID-19. Measured with immunoSEQ multiplex PCR; TCRdb has only the in-frame clones, and not every one. The table records roughly 200,000 clones, 88% of them present only once. The material sequenced was peripheral blood. The receptor source for this set is a man aged 50 or older with COVID-19, enrolled during active disease.

In nucleotides, the CDR3 is TGTGCCACCAGCAGCCGGACAGGGCGAAACTGGGGGGATGAAAAACTGTTTTTT. Its translation: CATSSRTGRNWGDEKLFF. V is TRBV15 and J is TRBJ1-4; TRBD1 agrees at 8 bases. Germline V gene lookup returns CDR1 LNHNV and CDR2 YYDKDF (reference sequence). The CDR3 totals 18 residues. Losses at the gene ends were 3 bases for V and 6 bases for J; bases not matched to a gene: 15.

The chain carries TRBV19 and TRBJ1-5; 12 bases are shared with TRBD1. The trim removed 7 bases at V and 4 bases at J, leaving 5 bases unmatched. The CDR3 contains 15 residues. CDR1 and CDR2 from the germline V gene are LNHDA and SQIVND (reference sequence). CDR3 bases: TGTGCCAGTACCGGGACAGGGGGCGCGAATCAGCCCCAGCATTTT. Amino acids: CASTGTGGANQPQHF.

The J gene is TRBJ1-2, the V gene TRBV19; TRBD1 matches 7 bases. The CDR3 is 14 amino acids. The germline gives CDR1 LNHDA, CDR2 SQIVND (reference sequence). V gave up 6 bases and J gave up 13 bases; unmatched junction bases: 17. CDR3 region: CASSPGQVPLKGTF. CDR3 in DNA: TGTGCCAGTAGCCCCGGACAGGTACCGCTCAAAGGCACCTTC. Together with reference TRBV19 and TRBJ1-2, the CDR3 gives the full variable domain: DGGITQSPKYLFRKEGQNVTLSCEQNLNHDAMYWYRQDPGQGLRLIYYSQIVNDFQKGDIAEGYSVSREKKESFPLTVTSAQKNPTAFYLCASSPGQVPLKGTFGSGTRLTVV.

V usage is TRBV19 and J usage is TRBJ1-1; possible D gene TRBD1, 5 bases. Trimming removed 3 bases at V and 0 bases at J, with 14 bases between. CDR1 is LNHDA and CDR2 is SQIVND in the germline V gene (reference sequence). This CDR3 spans 16 amino acids. CDR3 sequence reads: CASSIRGAGVNTEAFF. The DNA for the CDR3 is TGTGCCAGTAGTATTCGTGGGGCTGGGGTGAACACTGAAGCTTTCTTT.

The chain recombines TRBV19 with TRBJ1-2; the match to TRBD1 covers 8 bases. The germline gives CDR1 LNHDA, CDR2 SQIVND (reference sequence). The V gene end was trimmed by 10 bases and the J gene end by 1 base; junction bases not matched to a gene: 11. This CDR3 region has 15 residues. For the CDR3, the DNA is TGTGCCACAGCTTCCGGACAGGGTTTTAACTATGGCTACACCTTC. It encodes CATASGQGFNYGYTF. The full variable domain, completed using reference TRBV19 and TRBJ1-2, is DGGITQSPKYLFRKEGQNVTLSCEQNLNHDAMYWYRQDPGQGLRLIYYSQIVNDFQKGDIAEGYSVSREKKESFPLTVTSAQKNPTAFYLCATASGQGFNYGYTFGSGTRLTVV.

V usage is TRBV4-1 and J usage is TRBJ1-4; 9 nucleotides match TRBD1. After removal of 0 bases from V and 8 bases from J, the junction contained 7 bases not matched to a gene. The CDR3 runs 16 residues. Germline V gene sequence: CDR1 MGHRA, CDR2 YSYEKL. CDR3 sequence: CASSQDRDRVGEKLFF. The CDR3 DNA reads TGCGCCAGCAGCCAAGATCGGGACAGGGTAGGGGAAAAACTGTTTTTT.

This chain uses TRBV10-3 with TRBJ1-4; D is unclear. CDR3 length: 14 residues. V was pared by 8 bases and J by 4 bases, with 14 bases between. Germline lookup yields CDR1 ENHRY and CDR2 SYGVKD. CDR3 region: CAIGSSGNNEKLFF. Written as DNA, the CDR3 is TGTGCCATCGGGTCGAGCGGGAATAATGAAAAACTGTTTTTT.

There are a few counts of this clone. The chain couples TRBV4-1 to TRBJ1-5, with D possibly being TRBD1 (5 bases). This CDR3 contains 18 residues. Trimming pared 0 bases from V and 6 bases from J, leaving 21 bases between. Germline CDR1 and CDR2: MGHRA and YSYEKL. The CDR3 here is CASSQDGQGGGFGQPQHF. CDR3 bases: TGCGCCAGCAGCCAAGATGGGCAGGGAGGAGGATTTGGTCAGCCCCAGCATTTT.

This clone was recorded only once. The V call is TRBV7-2, the J call TRBJ2-3; TRBD2 matches 13 bases. The germline CDR1 and CDR2 sequences are SGHTA and FQGNSA. V lost 5 bases and J lost 5; bases outside the gene matches: 4. The CDR3 loop spans 15 amino acids. This CDR3 is CASSPGTSGIDTQYF. The CDR3 nucleotides are TGTGCCAGCAGCCCCGGGACTAGCGGGATAGATACGCAGTATTTT.

A word on this clone: Other DNA sequences in the same sample also yield this CDR3. V gene TRBV7-9 combines with J gene TRBJ1-4, with TRBD1 as a possible D gene (6 bases). CDR1 SEHNR and CDR2 FQNEAQ come from the germline V gene (reference sequence). The CDR3 spans 15 residues. V shed 1 base and J shed 3 bases, with 9 bases lying between them. CDR3 sequence: CASSLVAGANEKLFF. In nucleotides, the CDR3 is TGTGCCAGCAGCTTAGTTGCAGGGGCTAATGAAAAACTGTTTTTT.

This clone was picked up one time. The chain employs TRBV7-2 and TRBJ2-1, with 10 bases identical to TRBD2. The CDR3 totals 16 residues. Losses at the gene ends were 1 base for V and 5 bases for J; bases not matched to a gene: 5. Germline V gives CDR1 SGHTA, CDR2 FQGNSA. The CDR3 region is CASSLGRTSGDNEQFF. CDR3 coding DNA: TGTGCCAGCAGCTTAGGAAGGACTAGCGGAGACAATGAGCAGTTCTTC.

The chain has TRBV24-1 and TRBJ2-5; 13 bases are a match to TRBD2. The CDR3 spans 20 residues. CDR1 is KGHDR and CDR2 is SFDVKD in the germline V gene. V dropped 3 bases and J dropped 5; count of bases not matched to a gene: 17. CDR3 protein: CATSDAGRTSGSVVVETQYF. In nucleotides, the CDR3 is TGTGCCACCAGTGATGCCGGGAGGACTAGCGGGAGCGTGGTCGTGGAGACCCAGTACTTC.

The chain combines TRBV28 with TRBJ1-3; D is unresolved. V was trimmed by 10 bases and J by 0 bases, leaving 7 bases between them. The CDR3 consists of 12 residues. Germline loops: CDR1 MDHEN, CDR2 SYDVKM. The DNA for the CDR3 is TGTGCCACTACGGGCTCTGGAAACACCATATATTTT. Protein sequence: CATTGSGNTIYF.

This clone was seen once. The CDR3 DNA sequence: TGTGCCAGCAGCTTTAAGGGGTACACCGGGGAGCTGTTTTTT. Its translation is CASSFKGYTGELFF. The rearrangement links TRBV7-9 to TRBJ2-2, with D perhaps TRBD1 (5 bases). This CDR3 has 14 residues. Per the germline V gene, CDR1 is SEHNR and CDR2 is FQNEAQ (reference sequence). V lost 3 bases and J 3 bases, leaving 8 bases between the germline ends.

The V call is TRBV5-4, the J call TRBJ2-5, with a tentative D call TRBD1 (5 bases). The CDR3 loop spans 15 amino acids. Germline CDR1 SGHNT, CDR2 YYREEE (reference sequence). V lost 1 base to trimming and J lost 2 bases, with 12 bases between them. DNA for the CDR3: TGTGCCAGCAGCTTGCGTCCCTGGACACAAGAGACCCAGTACTTC. The encoded protein is CASSLRPWTQETQYF.

V and J are TRBV11-3 and TRBJ2-7, with D unresolved. The CDR3 is 12 residues long. The V end was cut by 4 bases, the J end by 0 bases, with 4 bases between. The germline CDR1 and CDR2 sequences are SGHNT and YENEEA. The CDR3 DNA is TGTGCCAGCAGCTACAACTCCTACGAGCAGTACTTC. This codes for CASSYNSYEQYF. The full variable domain, with the rest looked up from reference TRBV11-3 and TRBJ2-7, is EAGVVQSPRYKIIEKKQPVAFWCNPISGHNTLYWYLQNLGQGPELLIRYENEEAVDDSQLPKDRFSAERLKGVDSTLKIQPAELGDSAVYLCASSYNSYEQYFGPGTRLTVT.

The rearrangement uses TRBV3-1 (or the pseudogene TRBV3-2) and TRBJ2-3, with 11 positions matching TRBD2. The CDR3 has 16 amino acids. Germline CDR1 and CDR2: LGHDT and YNNKEL (reference sequence). Trimming at V came to 4 bases and at J to 2 bases, leaving 5 bases not matched to a gene. The CDR3: CASSPVAGGLTDTQYF. The CDR3 DNA follows: TGTGCCAGCAGCCCCGTAGCGGGGGGGCTCACAGATACGCAGTATTTT.

Turning to this clone: The same CDR3 arises from other DNA sequences in this sample as well. The J gene is TRBJ2-7, the V gene TRBV5-1; 14 positions match TRBD2. CDR3 length equals 15 residues. V dropped 5 bases and J dropped 4; count of bases not matched to a gene: 5. Per germline, CDR1 SGHRS and CDR2 YFSETQ. CDR3 protein: CASSSGLAGGYEQYF. CDR3 bases: TGCGCCAGCAGTTCTGGACTAGCGGGAGGTTACGAGCAGTACTTC.

This sequence joins TRBV5-5 and TRBJ2-7; D not certain. This CDR3 contains 17 residues. With 0 bases removed from V and 2 bases from J, the gap between germline ends came to 18 bases. In germline, CDR1 is SGHKS, CDR2 YYEKEE (reference sequence). CDR3 sequence reads: CASSLEAGARQTYEQYF. The CDR3 DNA sequence: TGTGCCAGCAGCTTGGAGGCCGGCGCGAGGCAGACCTACGAGCAGTACTTC.